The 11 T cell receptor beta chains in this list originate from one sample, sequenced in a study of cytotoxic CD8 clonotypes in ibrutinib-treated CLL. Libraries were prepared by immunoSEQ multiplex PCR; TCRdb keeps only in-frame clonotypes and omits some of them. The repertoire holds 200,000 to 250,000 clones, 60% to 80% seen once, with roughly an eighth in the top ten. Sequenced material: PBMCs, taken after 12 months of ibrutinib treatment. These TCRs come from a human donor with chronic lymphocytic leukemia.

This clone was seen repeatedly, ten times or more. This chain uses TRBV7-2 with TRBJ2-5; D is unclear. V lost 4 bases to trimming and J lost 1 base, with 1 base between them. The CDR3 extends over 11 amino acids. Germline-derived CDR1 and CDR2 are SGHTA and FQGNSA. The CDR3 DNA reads TGTGCCAGCAGCTCCCAAGAGACCCAGTACTTC. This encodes CASSSQETQYF.

CDR3 amino acids: CASSQGNRASGYGYTF. The CDR3 nucleotides are TGCGCCAGCAGCCAAGGGAACAGGGCAAGCGGCTATGGCTACACCTTC. This chain uses TRBV4-1 with TRBJ1-2, with TRBD1 as a possible D gene (6 bases). V dropped 1 base and J dropped 4 bases, with 16 bases sitting between them. CDR3 size: 16 residues. Germline-derived CDR1 and CDR2 are MGHRA and YSYEKL.

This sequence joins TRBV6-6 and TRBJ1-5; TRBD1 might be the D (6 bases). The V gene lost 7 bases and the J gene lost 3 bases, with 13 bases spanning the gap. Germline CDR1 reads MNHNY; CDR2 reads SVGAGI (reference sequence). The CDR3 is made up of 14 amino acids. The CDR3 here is CASIQTGYNQPQHF. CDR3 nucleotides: TGTGCCAGCATCCAGACAGGCTACAATCAGCCCCAGCATTTT.

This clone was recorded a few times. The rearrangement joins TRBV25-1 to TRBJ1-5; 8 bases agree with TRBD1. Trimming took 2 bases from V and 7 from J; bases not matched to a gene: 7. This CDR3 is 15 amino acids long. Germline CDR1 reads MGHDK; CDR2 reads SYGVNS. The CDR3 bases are TGTGCCAGCAGTGAAGCGACAGGGGAGGCGCAGCCCCAGCATTTT. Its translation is CASSEATGEAQPQHF.

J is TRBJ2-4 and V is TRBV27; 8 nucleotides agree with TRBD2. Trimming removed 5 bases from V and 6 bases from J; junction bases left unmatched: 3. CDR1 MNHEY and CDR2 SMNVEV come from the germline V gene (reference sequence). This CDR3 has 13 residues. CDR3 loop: CASSEGLVNIQYF. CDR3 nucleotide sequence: TGTGCCAGCAGTGAGGGACTAGTAAACATTCAGTACTTC.

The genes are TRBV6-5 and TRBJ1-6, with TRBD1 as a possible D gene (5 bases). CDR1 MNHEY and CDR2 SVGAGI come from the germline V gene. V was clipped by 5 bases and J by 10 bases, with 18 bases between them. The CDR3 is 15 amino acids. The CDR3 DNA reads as TGTGCCAGCAGTAATCAACAGGCCGGAAGCTCACCCCTCCACTTT. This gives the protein CASSNQQAGSSPLHF.

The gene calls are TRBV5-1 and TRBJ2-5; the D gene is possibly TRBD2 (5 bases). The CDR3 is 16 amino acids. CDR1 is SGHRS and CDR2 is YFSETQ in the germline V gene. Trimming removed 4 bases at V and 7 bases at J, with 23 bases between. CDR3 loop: CASSRLQTEARRTQYF. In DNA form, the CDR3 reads TGCGCCAGCAGCCGACTTCAGACGGAGGCCAGGAGGACCCAGTACTTC.

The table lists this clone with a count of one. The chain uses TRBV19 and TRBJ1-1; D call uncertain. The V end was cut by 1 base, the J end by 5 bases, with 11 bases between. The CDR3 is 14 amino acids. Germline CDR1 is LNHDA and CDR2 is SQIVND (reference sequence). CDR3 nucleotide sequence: TGTGCCAGTAGTATAGGTACAGCGGGGACTGAAGCTTTCTTT. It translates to CASSIGTAGTEAFF. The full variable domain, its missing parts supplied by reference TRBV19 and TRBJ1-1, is DGGITQSPKYLFRKEGQNVTLSCEQNLNHDAMYWYRQDPGQGLRLIYYSQIVNDFQKGDIAEGYSVSREKKESFPLTVTSAQKNPTAFYLCASSIGTAGTEAFFGQGTRLTVV.

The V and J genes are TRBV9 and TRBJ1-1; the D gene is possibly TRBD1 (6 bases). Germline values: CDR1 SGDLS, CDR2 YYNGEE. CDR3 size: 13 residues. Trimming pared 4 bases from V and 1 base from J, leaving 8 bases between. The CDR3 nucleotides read TGTGCCAGCAGCCCCAGGGGGAACACTGAAGCTTTCTTT. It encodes CASSPRGNTEAFF.

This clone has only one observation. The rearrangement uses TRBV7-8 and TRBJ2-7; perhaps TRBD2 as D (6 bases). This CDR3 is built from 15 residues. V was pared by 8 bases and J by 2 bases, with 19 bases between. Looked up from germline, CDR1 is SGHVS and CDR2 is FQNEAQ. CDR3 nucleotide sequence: TGTGCCAGCGGCGGGGTGAGGTTCAGGACCTACGAGCAGTACTTC. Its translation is CASGGVRFRTYEQYF.

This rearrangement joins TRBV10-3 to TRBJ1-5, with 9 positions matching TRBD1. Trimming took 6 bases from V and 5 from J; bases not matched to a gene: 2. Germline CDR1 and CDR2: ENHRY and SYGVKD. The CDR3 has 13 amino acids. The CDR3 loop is CAISRQGDQPQHF. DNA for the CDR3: TGTGCCATCAGCAGACAGGGGGATCAGCCCCAGCATTTT.